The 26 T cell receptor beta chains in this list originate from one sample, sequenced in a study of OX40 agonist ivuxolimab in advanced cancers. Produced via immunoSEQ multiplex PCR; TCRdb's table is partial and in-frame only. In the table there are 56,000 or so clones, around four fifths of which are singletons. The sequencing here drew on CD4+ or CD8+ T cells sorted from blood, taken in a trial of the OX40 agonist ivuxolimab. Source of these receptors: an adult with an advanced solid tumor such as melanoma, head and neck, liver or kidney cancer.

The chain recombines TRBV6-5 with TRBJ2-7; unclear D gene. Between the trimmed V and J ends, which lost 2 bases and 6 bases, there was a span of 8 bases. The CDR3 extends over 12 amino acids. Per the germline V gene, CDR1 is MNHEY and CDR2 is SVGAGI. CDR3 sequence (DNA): TGTGCCAGCAGTTACACGGTAGGCGAGCAGTACTTC. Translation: CASSYTVGEQYF.

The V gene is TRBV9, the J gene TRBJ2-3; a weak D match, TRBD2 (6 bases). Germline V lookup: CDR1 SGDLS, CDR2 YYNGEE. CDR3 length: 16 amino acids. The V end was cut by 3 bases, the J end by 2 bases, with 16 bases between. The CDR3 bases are TGTGCCAGCAGCGGGCGACGGGGGTCCTACACAGATACGCAGTATTTT. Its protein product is CASSGRRGSYTDTQYF.

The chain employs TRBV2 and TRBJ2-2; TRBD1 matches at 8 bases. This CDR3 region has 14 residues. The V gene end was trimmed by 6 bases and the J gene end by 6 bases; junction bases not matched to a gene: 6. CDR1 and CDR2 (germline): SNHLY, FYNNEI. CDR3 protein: CASSQGAPAGELFF. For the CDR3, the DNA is TGTGCCAGCAGCCAGGGGGCGCCTGCCGGGGAGCTGTTTTTT.

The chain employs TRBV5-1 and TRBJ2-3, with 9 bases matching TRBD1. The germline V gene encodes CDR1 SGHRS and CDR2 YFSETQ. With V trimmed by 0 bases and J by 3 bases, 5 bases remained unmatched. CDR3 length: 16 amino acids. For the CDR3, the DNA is TGCGCCAGCAGCTTGGGGACACAGGGGGCGACAGATACGCAGTATTTT. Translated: CASSLGTQGATDTQYF.

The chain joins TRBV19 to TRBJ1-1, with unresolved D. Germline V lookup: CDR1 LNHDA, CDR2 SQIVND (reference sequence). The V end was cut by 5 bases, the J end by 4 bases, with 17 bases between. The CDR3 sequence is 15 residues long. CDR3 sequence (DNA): TGTGCCAGTAGTGCTTCACTAGCGAGTCCCACTGAAGCTTTCTTT. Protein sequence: CASSASLASPTEAFF.

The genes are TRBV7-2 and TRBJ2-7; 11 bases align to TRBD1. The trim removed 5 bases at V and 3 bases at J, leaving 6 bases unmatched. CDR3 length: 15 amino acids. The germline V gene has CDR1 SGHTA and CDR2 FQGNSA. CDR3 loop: CASSPVGTGGYEQYF. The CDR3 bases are TGTGCCAGCAGCCCCGTCGGGACAGGGGGCTACGAGCAGTACTTC.

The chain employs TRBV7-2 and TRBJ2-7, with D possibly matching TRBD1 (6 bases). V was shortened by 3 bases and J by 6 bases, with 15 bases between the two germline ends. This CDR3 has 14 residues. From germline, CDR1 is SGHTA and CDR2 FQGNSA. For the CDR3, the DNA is TGTGCCAGCAGCTTGGACAGCCGGCGATCCGAGCAGTACTTC. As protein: CASSLDSRRSEQYF.

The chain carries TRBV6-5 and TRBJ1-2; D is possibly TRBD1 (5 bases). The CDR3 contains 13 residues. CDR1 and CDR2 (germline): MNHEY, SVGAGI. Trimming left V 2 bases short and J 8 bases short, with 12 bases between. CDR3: CASSYRGQEGYTF. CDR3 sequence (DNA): TGTGCCAGCAGTTACAGGGGCCAAGAGGGCTACACCTTC.

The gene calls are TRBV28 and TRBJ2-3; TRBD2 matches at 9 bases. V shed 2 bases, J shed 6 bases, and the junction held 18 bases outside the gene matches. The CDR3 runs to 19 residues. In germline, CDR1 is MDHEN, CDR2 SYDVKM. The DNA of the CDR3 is TGTGCCAGCAGTTTACCGGCGGGGGGGCGATGGTTACGGCCGGATACGCAGTATTTT. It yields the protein CASSLPAGGRWLRPDTQYF.

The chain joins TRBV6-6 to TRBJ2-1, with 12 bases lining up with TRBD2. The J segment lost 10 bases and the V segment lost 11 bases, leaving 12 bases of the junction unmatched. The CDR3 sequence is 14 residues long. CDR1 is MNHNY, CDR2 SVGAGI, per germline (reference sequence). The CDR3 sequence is CAVRRTSGVGEQFF. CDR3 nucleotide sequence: TGTGCCGTTCGGAGGACTAGCGGGGTAGGGGAGCAGTTCTTC.

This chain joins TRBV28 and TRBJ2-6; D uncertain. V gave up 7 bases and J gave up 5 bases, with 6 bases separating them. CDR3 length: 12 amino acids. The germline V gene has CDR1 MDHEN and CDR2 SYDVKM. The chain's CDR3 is CASTSWANVLTF. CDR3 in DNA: TGTGCCAGCACAAGCTGGGCCAACGTCCTGACTTTC.

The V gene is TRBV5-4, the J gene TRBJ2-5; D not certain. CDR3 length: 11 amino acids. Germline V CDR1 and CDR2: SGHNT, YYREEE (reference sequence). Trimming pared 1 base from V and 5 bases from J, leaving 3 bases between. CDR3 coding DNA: TGTGCCAGCAGCTTGTGGGAGACCCAGTACTTC. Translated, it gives CASSLWETQYF.

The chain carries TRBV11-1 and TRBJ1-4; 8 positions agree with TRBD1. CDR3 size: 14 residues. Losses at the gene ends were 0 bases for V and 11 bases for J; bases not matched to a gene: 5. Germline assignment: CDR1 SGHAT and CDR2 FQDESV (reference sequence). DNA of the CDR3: TGTGCCAGCAGCTTAGCAGACAGGGGCCACAAACTGTTTTTT. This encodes CASSLADRGHKLFF. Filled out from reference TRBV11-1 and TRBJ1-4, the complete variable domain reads EAEVAQSPRYKITEKSQAVAFWCDPISGHATLYWYRQILGQGPELLVQFQDESVVDDSQLPKDRFSAERLKGVDSTLKIQPAELGDSAMYLCASSLADRGHKLFFGSGTQLSVL.

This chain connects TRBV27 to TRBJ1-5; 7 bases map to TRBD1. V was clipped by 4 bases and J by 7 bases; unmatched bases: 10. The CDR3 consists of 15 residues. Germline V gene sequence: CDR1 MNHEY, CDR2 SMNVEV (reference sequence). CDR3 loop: CASSSGQLGRQPQHF. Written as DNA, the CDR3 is TGTGCCAGCAGTTCGGGACAGCTTGGTCGGCAGCCCCAGCATTTT.

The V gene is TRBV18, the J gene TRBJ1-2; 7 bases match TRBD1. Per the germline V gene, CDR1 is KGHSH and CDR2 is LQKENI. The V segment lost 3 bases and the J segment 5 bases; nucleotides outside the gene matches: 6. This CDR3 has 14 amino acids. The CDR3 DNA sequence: TGTGCCAGCTCACCCCCAACAGGGGAATATGGCTACACCTTC. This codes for CASSPPTGEYGYTF.

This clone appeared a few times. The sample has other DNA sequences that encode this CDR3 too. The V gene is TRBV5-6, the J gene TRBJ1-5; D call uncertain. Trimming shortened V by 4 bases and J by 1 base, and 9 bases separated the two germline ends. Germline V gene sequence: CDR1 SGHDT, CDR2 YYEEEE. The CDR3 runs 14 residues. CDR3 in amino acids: CASSLGLSNQPQHF. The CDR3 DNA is TGTGCCAGCAGCCTCGGACTGAGCAATCAGCCCCAGCATTTT.

The CDR3 DNA reads TGTGCCAGCAGCTCTAGAGGTGGCCAAGAGACCCAGTACTTC. Amino acids: CASSSRGGQETQYF. V usage is TRBV5-8 and J usage is TRBJ2-5; unclear D gene. The CDR3 contains 14 residues. Germline loops: CDR1 SGHTS, CDR2 YDEGEE. Trimming took 3 bases from V and 1 from J, leaving 10 bases between them.

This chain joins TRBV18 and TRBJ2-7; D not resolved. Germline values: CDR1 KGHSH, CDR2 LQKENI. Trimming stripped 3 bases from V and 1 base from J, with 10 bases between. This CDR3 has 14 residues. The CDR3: CASSPAPGSYEQYF. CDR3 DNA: TGTGCCAGCTCACCGGCGCCGGGTTCCTACGAGCAGTACTTC.

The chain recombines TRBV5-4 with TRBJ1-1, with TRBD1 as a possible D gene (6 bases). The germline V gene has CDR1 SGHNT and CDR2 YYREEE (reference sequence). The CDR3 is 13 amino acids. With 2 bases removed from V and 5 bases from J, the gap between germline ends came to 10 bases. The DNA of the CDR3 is TGTGCCAGCAGCTTCAGGGGAGGGACTGAAGCTTTCTTT. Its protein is CASSFRGGTEAFF.

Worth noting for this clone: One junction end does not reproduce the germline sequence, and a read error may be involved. This chain's CDR3 is CATSRVGPPGEGVF. The CDR3 DNA follows: TGTGCCACCAGCAGAGTCGGACCACCGGGAGAAGGGGTCTTC. This chain connects TRBV15 to TRBJ2-1; D is possibly TRBD2 (6 bases). Germline V gene data show CDR1 as LNHNV and CDR2 as YYDKDF (reference sequence). The CDR3 loop spans 14 amino acids. Based on the CDR3 plus reference TRBV15 and TRBJ2-1, the full variable domain is DAMVIQNPRYQVTQFGKPVTLSCSQTLNHNVMYWYQQKSSQAPKLLFHYYDKDFNNEADTPDNFQSRRPNTSFCFLDIRSPGLGDTAMYLCATSRVGPPGEGVFGPGTRLTVL.

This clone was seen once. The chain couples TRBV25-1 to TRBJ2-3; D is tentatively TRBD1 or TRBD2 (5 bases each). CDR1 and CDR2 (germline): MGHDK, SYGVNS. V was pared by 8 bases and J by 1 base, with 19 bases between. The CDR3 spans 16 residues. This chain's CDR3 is CASAAIEGLRTDTQYF. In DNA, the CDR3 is TGTGCCAGCGCGGCCATAGAGGGGCTTCGCACAGATACGCAGTATTTT.

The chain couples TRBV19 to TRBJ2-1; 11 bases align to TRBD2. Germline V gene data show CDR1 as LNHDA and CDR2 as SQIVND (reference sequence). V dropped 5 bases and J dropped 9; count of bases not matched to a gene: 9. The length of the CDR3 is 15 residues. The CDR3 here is CASSVPGTSGGEQFF. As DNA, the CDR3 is TGTGCCAGTAGTGTTCCCGGGACTAGCGGAGGTGAGCAGTTCTTC.

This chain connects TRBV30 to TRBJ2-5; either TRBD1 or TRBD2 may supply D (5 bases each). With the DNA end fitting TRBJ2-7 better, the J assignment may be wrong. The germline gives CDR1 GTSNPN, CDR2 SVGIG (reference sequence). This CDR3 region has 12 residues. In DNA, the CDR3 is TGTGCCTGGAGTCGGGGCAGGGACGAGCAGTACTTC. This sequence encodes CAWSRGRDEQYF.

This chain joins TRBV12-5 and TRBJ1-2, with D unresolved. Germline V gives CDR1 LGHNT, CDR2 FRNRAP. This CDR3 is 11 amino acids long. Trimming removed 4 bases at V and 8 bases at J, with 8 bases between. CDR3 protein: CASGSGIGYTF. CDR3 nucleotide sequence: TGTGCTAGTGGTTCTGGAATCGGCTACACCTTC.

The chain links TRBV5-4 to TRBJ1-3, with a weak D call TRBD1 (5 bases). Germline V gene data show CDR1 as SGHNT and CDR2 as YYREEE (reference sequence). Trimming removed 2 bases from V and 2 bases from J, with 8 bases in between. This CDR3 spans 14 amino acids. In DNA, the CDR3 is TGTGCCAGCAGCTTTCCAGGGACTGGAAACACCATATATTTT. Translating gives CASSFPGTGNTIYF. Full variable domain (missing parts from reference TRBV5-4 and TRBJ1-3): ETGVTQSPTHLIKTRGQQVTLRCSSQSGHNTVSWYQQALGQGPQFIFQYYREEENGRGNFPPRFSGLQFPNYSSELNVNALELDDSALYLCASSFPGTGNTIYFGEGSWLTVV.

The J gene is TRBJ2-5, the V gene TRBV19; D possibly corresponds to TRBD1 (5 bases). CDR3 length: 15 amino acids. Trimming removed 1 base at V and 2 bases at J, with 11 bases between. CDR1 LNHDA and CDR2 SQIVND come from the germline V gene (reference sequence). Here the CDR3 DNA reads TGTGCCAGTAGTATAGTGGGTGACAGTCAAGAGACCCAGTACTTC. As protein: CASSIVGDSQETQYF.